The sequence of this T cell receptor (beta chain) was determined in a study of blood T cells in healthy people across ages. The study's findings and limits: As naive T cell percentage varied, TCR beta diversity correlated strongly with it.

Using a J-beta primer mix together with a sample-barcoded 5' primer, a second PCR was run for about 6 to 11 cycles. TCRdb reprocessed the 5' RACE reads via MiXCR and lists one record per CDR3 protein. The table shows about 640,000 distinct CDR3 sequences, with 58% occurring only once. This clonotype was seen a handful of times. Antigen unknown. V was shortened by 0 bases and J by 2 bases, with 10 bases between the two germline ends. Germline CDR1 and CDR2: MGHRA and YSYEKL. This CDR3 spans 15 amino acids. Material for sequencing was blood. The chain is built from TRBV4-1 and TRBJ1-1; no clear D. The TCR originated in a man between 60 and 70 years old in good health. The CDR3 DNA sequence: TGCGCCAGCAGCCAAGACCCCGACGGTAACACTGAAGCTTTCTTT. It codes for CASSQDPDGNTEAFF.